One and the same sample provided the 5 T cell receptor beta chains below, sequenced in a study of cytomegalovirus exposure and HLA in healthy donors. Primers: 60 Vbeta forward and 13 Jbeta reverse. Sequencing was performed with immunoSEQ multiplex PCR; in TCRdb, only in-frame clones are kept and a portion is missing. The repertoire includes 150,000 or so clones, roughly 70% of them detected once, and about 4.3% sits in the top ten. Material for sequencing was PBMCs. The receptors were sampled from a young man in good health and CMV-seropositive.

This clone was counted a few times. An end of the junction does not agree with germline; a read error may underlie this. This chain links TRBV28 with TRBJ2-7, with D unclear. Germline V gene data show CDR1 as MDHEN and CDR2 as SYDVKM. The CDR3 contains 13 residues. The CDR3 DNA sequence: TGTGCCAGCAGTTTAGCGGTTCATCGAGCTTGGGACTTC. The encoded protein is CASSLAVHRAWDF. Full variable domain (outside the CDR3, taken from reference TRBV28 and TRBJ2-7): DVKVTQSSRYLVKRTGEKVFLECVQDMDHENMFWYRQDPGLGLRLIYFSYDVKMKEKGDIPEGYSVSREKKERFSLILESASTNQTSMYLCASSLAVHRAWDFGPGTRLTVT.

The rearrangement links TRBV2 to TRBJ2-2; D is undetermined. The CDR3 is made up of 14 amino acids. V lost 8 bases and J 1 base, leaving 11 bases between the germline ends. Germline loops: CDR1 SNHLY, CDR2 FYNNEI. CDR3 bases: TGTGCCAGCCGGCAGGAATGGAACACCGGGGAGCTGTTTTTT. This translates into CASRQEWNTGELFF.

This clone was seen a single time. This chain connects TRBV6-5 to TRBJ1-1, with a tentative D call TRBD1 (5 bases). The ends were cut back, 5 bases at V and 11 bases at J, with 24 bases in the middle. Germline values: CDR1 MNHEY, CDR2 SVGAGI. The CDR3 runs 15 residues. The CDR3 sequence is CASSPTGDRTPRAFF. CDR3 coding DNA: TGTGCCAGCAGTCCGACGGGGGACCGGACCCCTCGGGCTTTCTTT.

This clone came up a few times. The chain links TRBV28 to TRBJ2-2, with 8 nucleotides matching TRBD1. V gave up 6 bases and J gave up 2 bases; unmatched junction bases: 8. Germline-derived CDR1 and CDR2 are MDHEN and SYDVKM. The CDR3 runs to 16 residues. CDR3 DNA: TGTGCCAGCAGCCTGGGACAGGAATTAAACACCGGGGAGCTGTTTTTT. Translating gives CASSLGQELNTGELFF.

The chain has TRBV7-2 and TRBJ2-3, with D possibly being TRBD2 (6 bases). Trimming took 1 base from V and 0 from J, leaving 8 bases between them. The germline V gene has CDR1 SGHTA and CDR2 FQGNSA. This CDR3 region has 15 residues. CDR3 bases: TGTGCCAGCAGCTTAGGCGGGGCTAGCACAGATACGCAGTATTTT. Its protein is CASSLGGASTDTQYF.